The 5 T cell receptor beta chains presented below share a single source sample, sequenced in a study of OX40 agonist ivuxolimab in advanced cancers. Clones were read by immunoSEQ multiplex PCR, and TCRdb kept only the in-frame ones, dropping some. The table shows more than 35,000 clones, with 85% to 90% occurring only once. The sequencing used CD4+ or CD8+ T cells sorted from blood, collected in a trial of the OX40 agonist ivuxolimab. The receptors stem from an adult with an advanced solid tumor such as melanoma, head and neck, liver or kidney cancer.

The rearrangement joins TRBV18 to TRBJ1-5; 10 bases fit TRBD1. In germline, CDR1 is KGHSH, CDR2 LQKENI. This CDR3 is built from 15 residues. The V and J ends lost 5 bases and 4 bases, in that order; junction bases with no gene match: 5. The CDR3 sequence is CASSFGQGVNQPQHF. Written as DNA, the CDR3 is TGTGCCAGCTCATTTGGACAGGGGGTAAATCAGCCCCAGCATTTT.

The V gene is TRBV7-3, the J gene TRBJ2-7, with D perhaps given as TRBD1 or TRBD2 (5 bases each). V lost 0 bases, J lost 2 bases, and 20 bases lay in between. Per germline, CDR1 SGHTA and CDR2 FQGTGA. CDR3 length: 18 residues. This chain's CDR3 is CASSLTKDWLGEPYEQYF. The CDR3 region has the DNA TGTGCCAGCAGCTTAACGAAGGATTGGTTAGGGGAGCCCTACGAGCAGTACTTC.

This rearrangement joins TRBV28 to TRBJ1-2; 7 positions match TRBD1. There are 15 residues in the CDR3. V shed 3 bases, J shed 4 bases, and the junction held 8 bases outside the gene matches. The germline CDR1 and CDR2 sequences are MDHEN and SYDVKM. The CDR3 reads CASSLADRPFYGYTF. DNA of the CDR3: TGTGCCAGCAGTTTGGCGGACAGGCCGTTCTATGGCTACACCTTC.

This chain uses TRBV19 with TRBJ1-5; 12 nucleotides line up with TRBD1. Germline lookup yields CDR1 LNHDA and CDR2 SQIVND (reference sequence). V shed 2 bases, J shed 7 bases, and the junction held 6 bases outside the gene matches. CDR3 length: 16 residues. The CDR3 DNA is TGTGCCAGTAGTATAAGGGGGACAGGGGGCGAGCAGCCCCAGCATTTT. It yields the protein CASSIRGTGGEQPQHF.

The chain employs TRBV5-5 and TRBJ1-5; D call uncertain. Between the trimmed V and J ends, which lost 0 bases and 2 bases, there was a span of 15 bases. This CDR3 comprises 17 residues. The germline V gene encodes CDR1 SGHKS and CDR2 YYEKEE (reference sequence). CDR3 protein: CASSLAPSGFGNQPQHF. Written as DNA, the CDR3 is TGTGCCAGCAGCTTGGCTCCTTCTGGTTTCGGCAATCAGCCCCAGCATTTT.